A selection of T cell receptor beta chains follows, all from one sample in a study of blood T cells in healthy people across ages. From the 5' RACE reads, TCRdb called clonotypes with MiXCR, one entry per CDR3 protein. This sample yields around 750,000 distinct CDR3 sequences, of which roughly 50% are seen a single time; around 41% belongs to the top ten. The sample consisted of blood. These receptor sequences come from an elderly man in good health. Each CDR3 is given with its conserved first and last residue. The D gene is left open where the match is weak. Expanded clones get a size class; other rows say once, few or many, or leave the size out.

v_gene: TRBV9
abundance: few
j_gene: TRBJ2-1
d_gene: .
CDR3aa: CASSALATEQFF
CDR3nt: TGTGCCAGCAGCGCGCTAGCGACAGAGCAGTTCTTC

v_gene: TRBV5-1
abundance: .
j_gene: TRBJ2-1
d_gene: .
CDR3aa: CASSSLAEQFF
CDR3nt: TGCGCCAGCAGCTCCCTCGCTGAGCAGTTCTTC

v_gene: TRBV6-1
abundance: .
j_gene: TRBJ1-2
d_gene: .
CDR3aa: CASSEGQRPNYGYTF
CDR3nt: TGTGCCAGCAGTGAGGGGCAGCGCCCTAACTATGGCTACACCTTC

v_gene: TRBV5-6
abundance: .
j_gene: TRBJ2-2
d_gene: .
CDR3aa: CASSLYGELFF
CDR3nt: TGTGCCAGCAGCTTATACGGGGAGCTGTTTTTT

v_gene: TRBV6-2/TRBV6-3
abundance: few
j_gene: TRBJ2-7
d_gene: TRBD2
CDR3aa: CASSYPTSGMVSYEQYF
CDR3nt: TGTGCCAGCAGCTACCCGACCAGCGGGATGGTGTCCTACGAGCAGTACTTC

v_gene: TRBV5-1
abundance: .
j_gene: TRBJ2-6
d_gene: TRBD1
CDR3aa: CASSSYPGQGQSGANVLTF
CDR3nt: TGCGCCAGCAGCTCGTACCCGGGACAGGGGCAGTCTGGGGCCAACGTCCTGACTTTC

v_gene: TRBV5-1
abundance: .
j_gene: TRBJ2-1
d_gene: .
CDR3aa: CASSPRGGGSYNEQFF
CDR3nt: TGCGCCAGCAGCCCCAGGGGGGGCGGCTCCTACAATGAGCAGTTCTTC

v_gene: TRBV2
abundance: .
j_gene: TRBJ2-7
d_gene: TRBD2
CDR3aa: CAGGTTAYEQYF
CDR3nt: TGTGCGGGGGGGACTACCGCCTACGAGCAGTACTTC

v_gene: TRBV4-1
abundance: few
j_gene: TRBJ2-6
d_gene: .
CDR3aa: CASSRTLTSGANVLTF
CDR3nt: TGCGCCAGCAGTCGAACACTTACCTCTGGGGCCAACGTCCTGACTTTC

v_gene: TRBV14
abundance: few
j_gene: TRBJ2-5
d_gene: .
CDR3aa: CASSHPGGETQYF
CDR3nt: TGTGCCAGCAGCCACCCAGGGGGGGAGACCCAGTACTTC

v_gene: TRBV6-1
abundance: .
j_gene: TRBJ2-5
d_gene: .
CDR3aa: CASSAPQVKVTQYF
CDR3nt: TGTGCCAGCAGTGCTCCACAGGTGAAGGTGACCCAGTACTTC

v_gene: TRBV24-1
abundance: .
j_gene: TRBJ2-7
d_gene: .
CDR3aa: CATGASGTYEQYF
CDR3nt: TGTGCCACCGGCGCATCAGGGACCTACGAGCAGTACTTC

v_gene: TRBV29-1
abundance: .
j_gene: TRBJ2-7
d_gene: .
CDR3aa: CSVDSDSSYEQYF
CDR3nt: TGCAGCGTTGACAGTGACAGCTCCTACGAGCAGTACTTC

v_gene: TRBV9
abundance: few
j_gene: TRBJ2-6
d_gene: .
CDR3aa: CASSLRPRPGANVLTF
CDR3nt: TGTGCCAGCAGCCTTCGTCCCCGCCCTGGGGCCAACGTCCTGACTTTC

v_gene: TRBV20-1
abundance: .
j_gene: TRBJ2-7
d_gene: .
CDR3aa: CSALTPGQVSYNEQYF
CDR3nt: TGCAGTGCTCTAACTCCGGGCCAAGTATCCTACAATGAGCAGTACTTC